Given below is one TCR beta chain in context. This clone's antigen is unknown. Nothing much larger sits one base from this clone, and base qualities are not available. The sample originates from a study of identical twins (dated by TCRdb to about 2016). With regard to the full study: To test whether fetal clonotypes persist, the study used deep sequencing on TCR alpha and beta repertoires from monozygotic twins, unrelated adults of various ages, and cord blood. To rule out contamination, the twin experiments were replicated at different times with different library preparation protocols. Points the paper makes about the study in general: Compared with coincidental sharing between unrelated individuals, an excess of low generation-probability sequences was observed among out-of-frame TCR alpha sequences shared between twins. In monozygotic twins, out-of-frame TCR alpha sharing was systematically underestimated by recombination models, although the models agreed with sharing between unrelated individuals. In beta out-of-frame sequences, excess twin sharing was weaker, because having fewer shared sequences lowered the signal-to-noise ratio. Fewer insertions were carried by abundant cord blood beta clonotypes, a similar but weaker trend appeared in young adult naive repertoires, and no such trend appeared in memory repertoires. Conclusions relied on cross-sectional statistical analysis, since the same donors could not be followed over many years. Invariant T cells such as MAIT and iNKT could partly confound zero-insertion analyses, although diverse VJ usage argued against such confounding for most clonotypes.

Library preparation was by 5' RACE. Sequencing instrument: Illumina HiSeq 2000. A universal primer binding site was added through template switching, and the final cDNA carried a unique molecular identifier so that TCR cDNA molecules could be counted accurately. Specific primers in the conserved constant-segment region were used to synthesize first-strand cDNA for TCR alpha and beta chains. To control for contamination, every cDNA library was double barcoded, receiving both a SMART-Mk sample barcode and Illumina barcodes. TruSeq adapter sequences, together with Illumina sample barcodes, were added in two successive PCR steps. TCR alpha and beta cDNA libraries were sequenced on the Illumina HiSeq platform with custom primers. The paper's processing steps were these. Raw reads were processed with MiGEC to extract unique molecular identifiers, and MiXCR was used to determine CDR3 positions. Recombination models were inferred per individual with the repgenHMM and IGoR tools using an EM algorithm. Shared clonotype analysis was performed with the tcR package in R, normalizing sharing by the product of cloneset sizes. To study raw recombination without the effects of thymic and clonal selection, out-of-frame nonproductive sequences were analyzed. TCRdb cleaned the public reads at Q25 with fastp, built clones with MiXCR and kept in-frame beta chains. When rows share a CDR3 protein, they turn into one entry using the most common DNA and genes. The V and J calls and clone size come from TCRdb's table, not from the authors' own analysis. Here the sample has about 1.7 million distinct CDR3 sequences; around a third occur a single time. The top ten clones comprise approximately 0.29% of the sample.

From the germline V gene (reference sequence), CDR1 is DFQATT and CDR2 is SNEGSKA. The CDR3 spans 14 residues, from the cysteine through the phenylalanine. This entry keeps only the CDR3 DNA: 42 bases, framed from base 1. All donors were healthy Caucasians. The V gene is TRBV20-1 and the J gene is TRBJ2-1, with TRBD2 identical over 8 junction bases. The end of the DNA is better explained by TRBJ2-7, so the J call may be wrong. The receptor was isolated from a newborn girl in good health. The sequenced sample was cord blood. Here is the DNA: TGCAGTGTCCCGAGCGGGAGCTCCTACAATGAGCAGTACTTC. Translated, this gives CSVPSGSSYNEQYF.